Reported below is one T cell receptor (beta chain). What it binds is unknown. CD4+CD45RO+CD25- cells were isolated as memory CD4+ T cells. Study results and caveats: The TCR gene usage of tumor memory CD4+ T cells clustered together with blood and lymph node memory CD4+ cells and with lymph node naive CD4+ cells.

After constant-region reverse-primer amplification, full-length variable regions underwent semi-nested PCR with Nested Universal Primer A. Via MiXCR, TCRdb re-called the 5' RACE reads, giving one row per CDR3 protein. The data hold about 41,000 distinct CDR3 sequences, with 25% to 35% observed a single time. The CDR3 spans 16 residues. J was trimmed by 2 bases and V by 4 bases; bases with no gene match: 11. CDR1 is SGHDT, CDR2 YYEEEE, per germline. The source of this sequence is a female donor with breast cancer. Sequenced sample: memory CD4+ T cells sorted from a lymph node. Indicated subset: memory CD4+ T cells, CD4+CD45RO+CD25-. This chain joins TRBV5-6 and TRBJ2-5; 7 nucleotides agree with TRBD1. In nucleotides, the CDR3 is TGTGCCAGCAGCGGGCCCCGGGACAGCCAGCAAGAGACCCAGTACTTC. Protein sequence: CASSGPRDSQQETQYF.